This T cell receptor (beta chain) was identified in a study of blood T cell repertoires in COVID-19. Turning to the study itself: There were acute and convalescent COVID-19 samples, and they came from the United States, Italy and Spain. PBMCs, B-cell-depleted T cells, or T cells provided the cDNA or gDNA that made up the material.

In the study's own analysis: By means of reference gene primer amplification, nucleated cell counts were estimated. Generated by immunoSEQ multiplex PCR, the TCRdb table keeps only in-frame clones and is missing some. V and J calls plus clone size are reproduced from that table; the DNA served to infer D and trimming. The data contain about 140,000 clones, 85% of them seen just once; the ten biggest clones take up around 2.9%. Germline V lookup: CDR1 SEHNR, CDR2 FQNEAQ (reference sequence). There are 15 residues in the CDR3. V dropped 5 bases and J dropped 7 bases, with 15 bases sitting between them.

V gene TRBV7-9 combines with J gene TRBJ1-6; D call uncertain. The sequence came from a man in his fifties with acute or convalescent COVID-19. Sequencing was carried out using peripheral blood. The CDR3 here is CASSTIGLENSPLHF. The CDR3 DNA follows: TGTGCCAGCAGCACTATCGGACTGGAGAATTCACCCCTCCACTTT.